This is a list of T cell receptor beta chains from one sample in a study of cytomegalovirus exposure and HLA in healthy donors. The assay was immunoSEQ multiplex PCR, and TCRdb's table has in-frame clones only and misses some. The sample contains 85,000 to 100,000 clones, roughly 76% of which appear only once. Sequenced sample: PBMCs. Source of these receptors: a human donor in good health. Each CDR3 is given with its conserved first and last residue. Fields, in order: CDR3 protein, CDR3 DNA, clone size, V gene, D gene, J gene. The D gene is left open where the match is weak. Size values are once, few and many counts, or a class for expanded clones, and some rows have none.

CDR3: CASRPRQGPNTEAFF; DNA: TGTGCCAGCAGACCGAGACAGGGCCCGAACACTGAAGCTTTCTTT; size: few; V: TRBV27; D: TRBD1; J: TRBJ1-1
CDR3: CASSLGQGNAEAFF; DNA: TGTGCCAGCAGCCTGGGACAAGGTAACGCTGAAGCTTTCTTT; size: .; V: TRBV7-8; D: .; J: TRBJ1-1
CDR3: CSARVVGSTEAFF; DNA: TGCAGCGCAAGGGTTGTTGGGAGCACTGAAGCTTTCTTT; size: .; V: TRBV29-1; D: .; J: TRBJ1-1
CDR3: CASSPPGGQREKLFF; DNA: TGTGCCAGCTCACCACCCGGGGGGCAGAGAGAAAAACTGTTTTTT; size: .; V: TRBV18; D: .; J: TRBJ1-4
CDR3: CASSLGLAGTQYF; DNA: TGTGCCAGCAGCTTAGGACTAGCGGGGACGCAGTATTTT; size: .; V: TRBV7-2; D: TRBD2; J: TRBJ2-3
CDR3: CASSTKAGGSQYF; DNA: TGCGCCAGCAGCACTAAAGCGGGAGGTTCGCAGTATTTT; size: .; V: TRBV10-1; D: TRBD2; J: TRBJ2-3
CDR3: CAISDLTGSNGNTIYF; DNA: TGTGCCATCAGTGACCTAACAGGGTCTAATGGAAACACCATATATTTT; size: .; V: TRBV10-3; D: .; J: TRBJ1-3
CDR3: CASSLQGGSNQPQHF; DNA: TGTGCCAGCAGTTTACAGGGGGGGAGCAATCAGCCCCAGCATTTT; size: .; V: TRBV6-5; D: TRBD1; J: TRBJ1-5
CDR3: CASSSDRSPPNEQFF; DNA: TGCGCCAGCAGCTCGGACAGGTCCCCCCCTAATGAGCAGTTCTTC; size: .; V: TRBV5-1; D: TRBD1; J: TRBJ2-1
CDR3: CASSVQYEQYF; DNA: TGTGCCAGCAGTGTTCAGTACGAGCAGTACTTC; size: .; V: TRBV2; D: .; J: TRBJ2-7
CDR3: CASSPFDNELYEQYF; DNA: TGCGCCAGCAGCCCCTTCGACAACGAACTCTACGAGCAGTACTTC; size: .; V: TRBV4-1; D: .; J: TRBJ2-7
CDR3: CASSYSAGVGTEAFF; DNA: TGTGCCAGCAGTTACTCGGCAGGGGTGGGTACTGAAGCTTTCTTT; size: few; V: TRBV6-5; D: .; J: TRBJ1-1